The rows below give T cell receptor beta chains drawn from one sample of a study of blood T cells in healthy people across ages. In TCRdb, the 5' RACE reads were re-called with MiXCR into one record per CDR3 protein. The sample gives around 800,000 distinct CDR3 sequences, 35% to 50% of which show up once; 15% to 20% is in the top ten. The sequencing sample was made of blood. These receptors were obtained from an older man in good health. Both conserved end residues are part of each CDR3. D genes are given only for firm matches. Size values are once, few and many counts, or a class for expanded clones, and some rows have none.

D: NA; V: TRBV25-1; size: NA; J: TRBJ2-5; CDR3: CASSEFRTGGGQETQYF; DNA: TGTGCCAGCAGTGAGTTCCGAACAGGGGGAGGGCAAGAGACCCAGTACTTC
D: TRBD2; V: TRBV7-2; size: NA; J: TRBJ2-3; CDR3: CASSLVRVAGGTTDTQYF; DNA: TGTGCCAGCAGCTTAGTTCGGGTAGCGGGAGGTACCACAGATACGCAGTATTTT
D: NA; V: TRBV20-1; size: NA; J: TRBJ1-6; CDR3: CSAPGRHDPNHSPLHF; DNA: TGCAGTGCTCCGGGGAGGCACGACCCTAACCATTCACCCCTCCACTTT
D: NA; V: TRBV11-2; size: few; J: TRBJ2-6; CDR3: CASSPGTNSGANVLTF; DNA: TGTGCCAGCAGCCCTGGGACCAACTCTGGGGCCAACGTCCTGACTTTC
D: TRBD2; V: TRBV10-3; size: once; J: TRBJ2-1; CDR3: CAISDGLAGEGEQFF; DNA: TGTGCCATCAGTGATGGACTAGCGGGAGAAGGTGAGCAGTTCTTC
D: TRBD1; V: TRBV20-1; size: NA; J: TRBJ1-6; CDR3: CSAQGAANSPLHF; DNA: TGCAGTGCTCAGGGGGCTGCTAATTCACCCCTCCACTTT
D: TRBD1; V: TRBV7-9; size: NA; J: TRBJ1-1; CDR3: CASSPYGQGAEAFF; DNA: TGTGCCAGCAGCCCCTATGGACAGGGGGCTGAAGCTTTCTTT
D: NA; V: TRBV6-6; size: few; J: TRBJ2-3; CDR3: CASSYSSYYTDTQYF; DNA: TGTGCCAGCAGTTACTCGAGCTACTACACAGATACGCAGTATTTT
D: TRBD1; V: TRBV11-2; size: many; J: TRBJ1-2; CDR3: CASSLGTGDGYTF; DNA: TGTGCCAGCAGCTTAGGGACAGGGGATGGCTACACCTTC
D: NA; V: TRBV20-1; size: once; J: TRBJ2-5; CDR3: CSASSGAPEETQYF; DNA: TGCAGTGCTAGCTCAGGGGCGCCGGAAGAGACCCAGTACTTC
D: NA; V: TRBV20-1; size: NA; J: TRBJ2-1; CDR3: CSAQKDSNLYNEQFF; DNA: TGCAGTGCCCAGAAAGACAGTAATCTATACAATGAGCAGTTCTTC
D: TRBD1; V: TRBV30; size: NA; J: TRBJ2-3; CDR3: CAWGRDRGTDTQYF; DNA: TGTGCCTGGGGCCGGGACAGGGGCACAGATACGCAGTATTTT
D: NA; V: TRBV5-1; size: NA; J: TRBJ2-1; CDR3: CASSLTSYPSDEQFF; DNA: TGCGCCAGCAGCCTGACTAGTTACCCCAGCGATGAGCAGTTCTTC
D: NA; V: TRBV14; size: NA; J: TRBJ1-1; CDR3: CASSQDLVNTEAFF; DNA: TGTGCCAGCAGCCAAGATTTGGTGAACACTGAAGCTTTCTTT
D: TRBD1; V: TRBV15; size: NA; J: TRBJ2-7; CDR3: CATSRGDSYEQYF; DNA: TGTGCTACCAGCAGAGGGGACAGCTACGAGCAGTACTTC
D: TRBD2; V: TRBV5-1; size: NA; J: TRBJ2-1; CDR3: CASSFHGLAGGNEQFF; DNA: TGCGCCAGCAGCTTCCACGGACTAGCGGGAGGAAATGAGCAGTTCTTC